The TCR beta chain described here comes from a study of cytomegalovirus exposure and HLA in healthy donors. Study conclusions and caveats: In a later analysis, CMV-associated beta chains were mostly HLA-associated, it appeared. Most of the TCR beta V segments (in an earlier analysis) were productive either about 87% or about 30% of the time. Rare sequences made up most TCRs, while some public TCRs were found in many donors. Cytomegalovirus-associated TCR beta chains were listed, numbering 150 to 200.

Per germline, CDR1 MDHEN and CDR2 SYDVKM. Deletions cut 6 bases from V and 0 bases from J, with 12 bases between. The CDR3 is made up of 14 amino acids. As concerns this clone: Its antigen is not known.

It was with 60 Vbeta and 13 Jbeta primers that the PCR ran. Profiling relied on immunoSEQ multiplex PCR, and the TCRdb table lists in-frame clones only, not all of them. The table shows roughly 110,000 clones, with 60% to 80% occurring only once. What was sequenced was PBMCs. The receptor's source is a boy younger than 18 in good health and CMV-seronegative. This rearrangement joins TRBV28 to TRBJ2-7, with a tentative D call TRBD2 (5 bases). The CDR3 here is CASSGPEGSYEQYF. CDR3 coding DNA: TGTGCCAGCAGCGGTCCTGAGGGCTCCTACGAGCAGTACTTC.